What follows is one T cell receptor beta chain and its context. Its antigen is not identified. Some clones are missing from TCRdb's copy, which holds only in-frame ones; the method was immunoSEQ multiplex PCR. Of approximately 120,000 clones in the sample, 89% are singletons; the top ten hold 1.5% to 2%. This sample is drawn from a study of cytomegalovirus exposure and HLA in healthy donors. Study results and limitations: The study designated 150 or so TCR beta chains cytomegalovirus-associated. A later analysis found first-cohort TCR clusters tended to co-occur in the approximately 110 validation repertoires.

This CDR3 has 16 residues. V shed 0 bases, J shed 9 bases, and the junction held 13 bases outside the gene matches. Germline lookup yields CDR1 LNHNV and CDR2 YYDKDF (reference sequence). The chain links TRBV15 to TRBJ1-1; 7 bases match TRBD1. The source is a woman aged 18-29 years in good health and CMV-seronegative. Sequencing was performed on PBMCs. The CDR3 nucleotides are TGTGCCACCAGCAGAGATCGAGGGGGCGAGATACTGAAAGCTTTCTTT. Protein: CATSRDRGGEILKAFF.